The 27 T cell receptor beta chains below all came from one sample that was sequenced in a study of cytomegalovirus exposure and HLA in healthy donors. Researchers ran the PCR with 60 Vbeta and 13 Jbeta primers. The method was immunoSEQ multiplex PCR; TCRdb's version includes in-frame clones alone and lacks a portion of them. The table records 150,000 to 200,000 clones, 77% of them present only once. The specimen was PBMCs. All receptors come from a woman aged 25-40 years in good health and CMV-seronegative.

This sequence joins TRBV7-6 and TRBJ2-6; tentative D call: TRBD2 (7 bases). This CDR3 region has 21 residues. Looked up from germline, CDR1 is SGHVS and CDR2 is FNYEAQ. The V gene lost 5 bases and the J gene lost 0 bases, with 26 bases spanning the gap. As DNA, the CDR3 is TGTGCCAGCAGCATACTTAGGGGGGGCCAAATCGGGCCCTCTGGGGCCAACGTCCTGACTTTC. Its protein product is CASSILRGGQIGPSGANVLTF. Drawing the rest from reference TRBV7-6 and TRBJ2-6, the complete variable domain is GAGVSQSPRYKVTKRGQDVALRCDPISGHVSLYWYRQALGQGPEFLTYFNYEAQQDKSGLPNDRFSAERPEGSISTLTIQRTEQRDSAMYRCASSILRGGQIGPSGANVLTFGAGSRLTVL.

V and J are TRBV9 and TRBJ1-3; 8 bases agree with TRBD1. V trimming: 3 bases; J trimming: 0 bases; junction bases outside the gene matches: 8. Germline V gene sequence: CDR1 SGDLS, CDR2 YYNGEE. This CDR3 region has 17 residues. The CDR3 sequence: CASSAGTGSNSGNTIYF. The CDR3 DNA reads TGTGCCAGCAGCGCCGGGACAGGCTCCAACTCTGGAAACACCATATATTTT.

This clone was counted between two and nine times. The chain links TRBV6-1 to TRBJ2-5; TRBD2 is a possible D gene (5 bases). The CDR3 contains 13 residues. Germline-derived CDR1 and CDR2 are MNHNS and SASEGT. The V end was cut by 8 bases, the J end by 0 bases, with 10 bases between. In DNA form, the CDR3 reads TGTGCCAGCGTTGGGGAGTACCAAGAGACCCAGTACTTC. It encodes CASVGEYQETQYF.

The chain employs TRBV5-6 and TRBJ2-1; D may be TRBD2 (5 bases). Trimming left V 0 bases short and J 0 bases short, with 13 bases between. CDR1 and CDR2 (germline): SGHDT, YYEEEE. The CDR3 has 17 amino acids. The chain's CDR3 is CASSLEGGRSSYNEQFF. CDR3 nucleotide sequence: TGTGCCAGCAGCTTGGAGGGCGGGCGGAGCTCCTACAATGAGCAGTTCTTC.

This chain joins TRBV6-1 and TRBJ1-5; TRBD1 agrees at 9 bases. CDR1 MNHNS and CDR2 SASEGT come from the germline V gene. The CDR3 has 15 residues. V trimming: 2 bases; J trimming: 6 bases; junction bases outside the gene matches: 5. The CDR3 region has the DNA TGTGCCAGCAGTGAAATGGGACAGGGCAGTCAGCCCCAGCATTTT. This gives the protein CASSEMGQGSQPQHF.

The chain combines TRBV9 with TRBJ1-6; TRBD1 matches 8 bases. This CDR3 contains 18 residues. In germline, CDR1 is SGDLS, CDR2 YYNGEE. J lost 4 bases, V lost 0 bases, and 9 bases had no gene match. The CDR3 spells CASSVGWSGQEYNSPLHF. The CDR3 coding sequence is TGTGCCAGCAGCGTAGGTTGGTCGGGACAGGAGTATAATTCACCCCTCCACTTT.

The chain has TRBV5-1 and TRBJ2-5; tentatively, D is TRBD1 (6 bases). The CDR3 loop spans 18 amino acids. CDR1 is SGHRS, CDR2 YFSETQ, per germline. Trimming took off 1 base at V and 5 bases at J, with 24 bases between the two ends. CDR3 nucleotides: TGCGCCAGCAGCTTGAAGGACAGTGCCTATCTCTTGGGGGAGACCCAGTACTTC. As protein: CASSLKDSAYLLGETQYF.

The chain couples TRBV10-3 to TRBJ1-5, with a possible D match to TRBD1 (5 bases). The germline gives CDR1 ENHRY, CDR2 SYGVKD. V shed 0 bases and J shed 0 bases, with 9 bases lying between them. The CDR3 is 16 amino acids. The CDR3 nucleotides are TGTGCCATCAGTGAGTCAAGACAGACTAGCAATCAGCCCCAGCATTTT. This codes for CAISESRQTSNQPQHF.

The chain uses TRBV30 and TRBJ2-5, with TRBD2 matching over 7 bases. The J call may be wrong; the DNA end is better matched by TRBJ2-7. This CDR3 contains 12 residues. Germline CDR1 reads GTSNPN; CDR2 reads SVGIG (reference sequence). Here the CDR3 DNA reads TGTGCCTGGGGGGGGGTATCCTACGAGCAGTACTTC. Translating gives CAWGGVSYEQYF.

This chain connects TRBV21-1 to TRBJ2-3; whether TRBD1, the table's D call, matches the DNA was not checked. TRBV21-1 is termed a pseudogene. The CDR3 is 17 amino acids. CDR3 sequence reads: CASSKGGTVSSTDTQYF. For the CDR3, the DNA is TGTGCCAGCAGCAAAGGGGGGACAGTCTCTAGCACAGATACGCAGTATTTT.

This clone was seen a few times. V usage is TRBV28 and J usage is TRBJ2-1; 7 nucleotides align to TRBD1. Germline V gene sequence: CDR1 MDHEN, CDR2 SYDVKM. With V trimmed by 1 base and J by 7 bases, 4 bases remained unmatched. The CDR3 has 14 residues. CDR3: CASSLSNRGNEQFF. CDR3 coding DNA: TGTGCCAGCAGTTTATCCAACAGGGGAAATGAGCAGTTCTTC.

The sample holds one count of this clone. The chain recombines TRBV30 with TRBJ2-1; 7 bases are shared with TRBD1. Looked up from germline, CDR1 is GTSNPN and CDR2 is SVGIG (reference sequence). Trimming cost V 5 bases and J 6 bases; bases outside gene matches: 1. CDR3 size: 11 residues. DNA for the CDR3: TGTGCCTGGGACAGGGCCAATGAGCAGTTCTTC. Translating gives CAWDRANEQFF. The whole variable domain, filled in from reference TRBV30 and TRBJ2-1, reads SQTIHQWPATLVQPVGSPLSLECTVEGTSNPNLYWYRQAAGRGLQLLFYSVGIGQISSEVPQNLSASRPQDRQFILSSKKLLLSDSGFYLCAWDRANEQFFGPGTRLTVL.

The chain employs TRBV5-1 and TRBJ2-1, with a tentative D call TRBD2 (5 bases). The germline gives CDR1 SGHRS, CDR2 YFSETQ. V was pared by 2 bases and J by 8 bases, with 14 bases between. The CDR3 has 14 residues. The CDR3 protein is CASSLEEGSDEQFF. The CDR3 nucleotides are TGCGCCAGCAGCTTAGAAGAGGGTAGCGATGAGCAGTTCTTC.

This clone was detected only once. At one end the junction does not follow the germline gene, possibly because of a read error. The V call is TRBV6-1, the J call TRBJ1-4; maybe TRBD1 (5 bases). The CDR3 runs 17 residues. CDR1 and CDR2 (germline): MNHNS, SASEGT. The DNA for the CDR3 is TGTGCCAGCAGTGTCAATCTTTTCCAGGTGGGGGGTGAAAAACCGTTTTTT. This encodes CASSVNLFQVGGEKPFF.

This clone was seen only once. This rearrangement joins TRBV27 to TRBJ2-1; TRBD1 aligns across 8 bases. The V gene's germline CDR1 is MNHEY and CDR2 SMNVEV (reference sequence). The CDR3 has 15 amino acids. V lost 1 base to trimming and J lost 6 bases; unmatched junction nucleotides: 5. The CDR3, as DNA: TGTGCCAGCAGTTTATTTGTCAGGGGGCTCAATGAGCAGTTCTTC. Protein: CASSLFVRGLNEQFF.

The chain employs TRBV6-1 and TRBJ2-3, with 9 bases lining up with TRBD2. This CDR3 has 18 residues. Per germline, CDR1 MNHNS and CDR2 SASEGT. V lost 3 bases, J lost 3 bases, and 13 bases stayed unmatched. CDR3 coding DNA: TGTGCCAGCAGTGATGGGGCAGGAGGCGGGAGGGGAACAGATACGCAGTATTTT. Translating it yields CASSDGAGGGRGTDTQYF.

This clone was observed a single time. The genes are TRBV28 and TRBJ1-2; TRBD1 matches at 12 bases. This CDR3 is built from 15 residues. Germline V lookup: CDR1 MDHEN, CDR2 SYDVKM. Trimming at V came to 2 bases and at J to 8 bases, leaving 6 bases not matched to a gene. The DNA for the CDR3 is TGTGCCAGCAGTTTACTGGGACAGGGGGCGCGGGGCTACACCTTC. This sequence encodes CASSLLGQGARGYTF.

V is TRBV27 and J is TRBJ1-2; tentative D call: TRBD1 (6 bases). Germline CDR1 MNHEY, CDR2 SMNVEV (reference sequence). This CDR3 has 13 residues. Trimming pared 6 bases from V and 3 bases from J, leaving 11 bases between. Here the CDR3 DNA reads TGTGCCAGCAGGCGGGGGGCGGACTATGGCTACACCTTC. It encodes CASRRGADYGYTF.

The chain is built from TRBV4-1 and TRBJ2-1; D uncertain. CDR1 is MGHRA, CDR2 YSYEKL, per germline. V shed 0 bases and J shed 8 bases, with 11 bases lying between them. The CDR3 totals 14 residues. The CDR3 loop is CASSQDWSRDEQFF. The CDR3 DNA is TGCGCCAGCAGCCAAGATTGGTCACGGGATGAGCAGTTCTTC.

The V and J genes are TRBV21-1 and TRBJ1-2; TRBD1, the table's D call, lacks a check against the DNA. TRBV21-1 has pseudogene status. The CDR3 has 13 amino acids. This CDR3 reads CASRTGGSDGYTF. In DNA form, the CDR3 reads TGTGCCAGCCGTACAGGGGGATCGGATGGCTACACCTTC.

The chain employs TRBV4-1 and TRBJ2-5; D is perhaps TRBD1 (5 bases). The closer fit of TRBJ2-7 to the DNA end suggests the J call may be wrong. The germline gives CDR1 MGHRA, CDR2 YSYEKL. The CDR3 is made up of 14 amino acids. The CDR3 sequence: CASSRQDNSYEQYF. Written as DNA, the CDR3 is TGCGCCAGCAGCCGCCAGGACAACTCCTACGAGCAGTACTTC.

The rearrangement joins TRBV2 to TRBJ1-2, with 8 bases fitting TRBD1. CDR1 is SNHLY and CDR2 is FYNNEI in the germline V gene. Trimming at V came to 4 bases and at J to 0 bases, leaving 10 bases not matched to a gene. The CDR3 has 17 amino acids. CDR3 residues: CASSGDRGFSANYGYTF. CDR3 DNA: TGTGCCAGCAGTGGTGACAGGGGATTCTCTGCTAACTATGGCTACACCTTC.

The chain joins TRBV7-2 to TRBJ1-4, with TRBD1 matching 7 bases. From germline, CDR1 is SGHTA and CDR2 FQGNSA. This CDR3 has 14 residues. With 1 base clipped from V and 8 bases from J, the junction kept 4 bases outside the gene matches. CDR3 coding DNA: TGTGCCAGCAGCTTAGAACAGGGGAACGAAAAACTGTTTTTT. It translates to CASSLEQGNEKLFF.

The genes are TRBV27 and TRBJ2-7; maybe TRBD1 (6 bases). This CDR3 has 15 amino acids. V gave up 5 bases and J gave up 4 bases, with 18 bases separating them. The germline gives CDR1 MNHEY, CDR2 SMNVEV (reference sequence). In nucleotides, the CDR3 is TGTGCCAGCAGTGTCGGGACACCCCTTGGTTACGAGCAGTACTTC. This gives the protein CASSVGTPLGYEQYF.

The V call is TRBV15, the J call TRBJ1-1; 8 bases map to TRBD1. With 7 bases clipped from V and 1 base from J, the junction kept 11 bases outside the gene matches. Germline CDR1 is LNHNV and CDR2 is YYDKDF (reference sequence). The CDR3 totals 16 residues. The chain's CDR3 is CATNAGGAGRNTEAFF. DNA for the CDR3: TGTGCCACCAACGCAGGGGGCGCCGGTCGGAACACTGAAGCTTTCTTT.

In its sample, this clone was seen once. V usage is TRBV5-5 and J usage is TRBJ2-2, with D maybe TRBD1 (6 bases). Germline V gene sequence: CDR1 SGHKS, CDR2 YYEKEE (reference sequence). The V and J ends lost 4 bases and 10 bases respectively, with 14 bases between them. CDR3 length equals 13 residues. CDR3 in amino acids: CASSLGGLVELFF. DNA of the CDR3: TGTGCCAGCAGCCTAGGGGGTCTGGTGGAGCTGTTTTTT.

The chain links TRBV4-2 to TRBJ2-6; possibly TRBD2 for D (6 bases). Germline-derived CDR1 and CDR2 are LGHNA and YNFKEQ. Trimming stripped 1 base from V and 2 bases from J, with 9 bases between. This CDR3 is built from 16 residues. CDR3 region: CASSQVGGTGANVLTF. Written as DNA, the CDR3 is TGTGCCAGCAGCCAAGTAGGCGGGACTGGGGCCAACGTCCTGACTTTC.